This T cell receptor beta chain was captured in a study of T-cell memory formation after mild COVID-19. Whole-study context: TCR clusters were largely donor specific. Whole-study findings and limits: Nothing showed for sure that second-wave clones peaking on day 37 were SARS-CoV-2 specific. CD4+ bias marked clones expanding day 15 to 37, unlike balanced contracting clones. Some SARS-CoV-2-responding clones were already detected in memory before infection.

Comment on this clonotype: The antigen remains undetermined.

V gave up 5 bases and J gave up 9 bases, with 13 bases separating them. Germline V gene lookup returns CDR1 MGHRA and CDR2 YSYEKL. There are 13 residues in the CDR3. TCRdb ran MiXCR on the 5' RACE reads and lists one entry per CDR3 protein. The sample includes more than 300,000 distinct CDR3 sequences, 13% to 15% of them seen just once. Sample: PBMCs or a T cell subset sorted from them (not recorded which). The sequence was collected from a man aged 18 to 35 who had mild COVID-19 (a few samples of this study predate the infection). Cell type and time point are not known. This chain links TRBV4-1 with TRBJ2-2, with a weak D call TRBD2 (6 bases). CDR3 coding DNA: TGCGCCAGCAGCTCGGGACTCTCCAGGGAGCTGTTTTTT. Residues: CASSSGLSRELFF.